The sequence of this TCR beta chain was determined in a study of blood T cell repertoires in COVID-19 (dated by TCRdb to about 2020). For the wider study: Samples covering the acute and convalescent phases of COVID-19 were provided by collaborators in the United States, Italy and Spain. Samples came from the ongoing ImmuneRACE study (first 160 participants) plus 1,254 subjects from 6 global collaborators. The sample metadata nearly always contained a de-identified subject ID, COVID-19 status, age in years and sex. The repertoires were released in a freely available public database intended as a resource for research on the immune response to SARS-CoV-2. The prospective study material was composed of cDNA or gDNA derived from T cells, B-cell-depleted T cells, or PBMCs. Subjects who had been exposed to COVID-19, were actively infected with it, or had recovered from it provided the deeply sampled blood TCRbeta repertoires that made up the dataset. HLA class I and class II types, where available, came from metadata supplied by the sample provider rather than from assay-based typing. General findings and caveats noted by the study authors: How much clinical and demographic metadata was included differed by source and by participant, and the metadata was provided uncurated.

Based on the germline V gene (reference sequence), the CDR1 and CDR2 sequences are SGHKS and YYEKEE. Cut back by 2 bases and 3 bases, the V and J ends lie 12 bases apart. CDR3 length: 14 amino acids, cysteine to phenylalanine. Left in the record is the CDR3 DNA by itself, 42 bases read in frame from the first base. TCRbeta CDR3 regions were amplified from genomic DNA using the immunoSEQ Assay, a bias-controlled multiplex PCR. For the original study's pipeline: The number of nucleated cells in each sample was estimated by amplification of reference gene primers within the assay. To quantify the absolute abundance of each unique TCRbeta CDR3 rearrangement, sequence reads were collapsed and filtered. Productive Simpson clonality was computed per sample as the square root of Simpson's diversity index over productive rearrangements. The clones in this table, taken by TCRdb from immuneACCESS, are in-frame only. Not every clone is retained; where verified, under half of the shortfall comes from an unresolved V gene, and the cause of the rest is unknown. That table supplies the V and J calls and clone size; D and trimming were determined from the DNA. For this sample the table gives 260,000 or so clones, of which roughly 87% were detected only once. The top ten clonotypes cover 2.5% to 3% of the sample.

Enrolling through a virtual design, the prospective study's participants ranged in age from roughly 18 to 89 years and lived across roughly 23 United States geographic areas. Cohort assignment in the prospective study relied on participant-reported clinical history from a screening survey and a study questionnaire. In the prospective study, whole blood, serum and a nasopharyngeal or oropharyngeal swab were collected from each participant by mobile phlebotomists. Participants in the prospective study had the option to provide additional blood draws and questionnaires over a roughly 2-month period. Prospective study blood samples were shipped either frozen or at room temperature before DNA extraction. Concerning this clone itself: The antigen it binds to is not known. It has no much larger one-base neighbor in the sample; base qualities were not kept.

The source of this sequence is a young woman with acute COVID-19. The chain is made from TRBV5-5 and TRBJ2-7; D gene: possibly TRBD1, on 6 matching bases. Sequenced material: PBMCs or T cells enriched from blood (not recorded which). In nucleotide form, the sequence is TGTGCCAGCAGCTTCTCGGGACACCACTACGAGCAGTACTTC. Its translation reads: CASSFSGHHYEQYF.